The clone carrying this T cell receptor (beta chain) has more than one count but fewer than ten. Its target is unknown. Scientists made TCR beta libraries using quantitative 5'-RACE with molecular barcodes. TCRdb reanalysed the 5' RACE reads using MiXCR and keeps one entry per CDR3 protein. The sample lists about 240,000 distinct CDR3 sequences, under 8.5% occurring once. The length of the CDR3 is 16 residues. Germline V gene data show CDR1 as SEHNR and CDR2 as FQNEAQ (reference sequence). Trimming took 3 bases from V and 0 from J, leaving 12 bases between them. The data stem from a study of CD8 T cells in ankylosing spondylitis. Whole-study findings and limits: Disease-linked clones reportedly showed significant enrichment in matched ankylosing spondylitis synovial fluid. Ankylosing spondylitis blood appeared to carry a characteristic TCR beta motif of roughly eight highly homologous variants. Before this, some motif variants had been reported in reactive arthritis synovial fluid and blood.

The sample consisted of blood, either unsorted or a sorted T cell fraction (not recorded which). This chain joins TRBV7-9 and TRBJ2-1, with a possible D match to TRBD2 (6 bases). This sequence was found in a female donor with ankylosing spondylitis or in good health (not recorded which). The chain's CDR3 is CASSFLSGISYNEQFF. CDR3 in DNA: TGTGCCAGCAGCTTTCTTAGCGGAATCTCCTACAATGAGCAGTTCTTC.